This T cell receptor (beta chain) was profiled in a study of identifying expanded T cells in peripheral blood. Germline V CDR1 and CDR2: SGHTA, FQGTGA. The CDR3 is made up of 13 amino acids. Trimming removed 4 bases from V and 3 bases from J, with 10 bases in between. The repertoire was sequenced with immunoSEQ multiplex PCR; TCRdb's copy has only in-frame clones and lacks some. The table lists approximately 140,000 clones, 75% to 90% of them singletons. This chain joins TRBV7-3 and TRBJ2-7; D perhaps matches TRBD1 (6 bases). This receptor was taken from a person aged 18-70 years in good health. The material sequenced was blood. The DNA for the CDR3 is TGTGCCAGCAGCTCCGTAGGGGGCTACGAGCAGTACTTC. It yields the protein CASSSVGGYEQYF.